This TCR beta chain appears in the sequencing data of a study of T cells in localized non-small cell lung cancer. The method was immunoSEQ multiplex PCR; TCRdb's version includes in-frame clones alone and lacks a portion of them. The data hold about 8,200 clones, with roughly 59% observed a single time. Findings and limits, study-wide: Uninvolved adjacent lung had more T cell clonality than any other tissue, topping tumor. Adjacent lung held a median roughly 54 of the top 100 tumor clones.

As to this clone: No antigen is known for it.

Sequenced here: lymph node tissue, sampled before any cancer treatment. The TCR originated in a male donor aged 60 or over with stage I squamous cell lung carcinoma.

The CDR3 nucleotides are TGTGCCAGCGGACAGGCTAATTCTCCCGGGGAGCTGTTTTTT. It encodes CASGQANSPGELFF. V is TRBV19 and J is TRBJ2-2; 7 bases agree with TRBD1. The CDR3 is 14 residues long. CDR1 and CDR2 (germline): LNHDA, SQIVND (reference sequence). V was pared by 9 bases and J by 6 bases, with 10 bases of the junction left unmatched.